The next 19 T cell receptor beta chains were all read from a single sample in a study of early T cells in non-severe SARS-CoV-2 infection (dated by TCRdb to the early 2020s). Libraries were made using 5' RACE. Sequenced using a NextSeq 500. TCRdb's own reprocessing of the public reads used fastp at Q25 and MiXCR and kept productive beta chains. A single entry per CDR3 protein holds the most common genes and DNA from its merged rows. The sample table lists around 76,000 distinct CDR3 sequences, approximately 11% of them with a count of one. The ten largest clonotypes hold approximately 4.8% of the sample. The material sequenced was whole blood. Receptors originate from an adult who was a healthcare worker with PCR-confirmed SARS-CoV-2 infection or an uninfected control (not recorded which).

Regarding this clonotype: This may be a read error, as it is one base from a much larger clone. The chain is built from TRBV6-2 or TRBV6-3 and TRBJ2-4, with D uncertain. The CDR3 loop spans 15 amino acids. CDR1 is MNHEY, CDR2 SVGEGT, per germline. The chain's CDR3 is CTSSYRRESKNIQYF. The CDR3, as DNA: TGTACCAGCAGTTACCGGAGAGAGTCCAAAAACATTCAGTACTTC.

The chain uses TRBV20-1 and TRBJ1-3; D is possibly TRBD1 (5 bases). This CDR3 is built from 15 residues. The germline V and J ends were trimmed by 3 bases and 0 bases, with 12 bases remaining between them. The germline V gene encodes CDR1 DFQATT and CDR2 SNEGSKA (reference sequence). This chain's CDR3 is CSASQGLNSGNTIYF. CDR3 DNA: TGCAGTGCTAGCCAGGGACTGAACTCTGGAAACACCATATATTTT.

This clonotype was observed a few times. The CDR3 spells CASTLRVGELFF. The CDR3 DNA sequence: TGTGCCAGCACCCTTAGGGTAGGGGAGCTGTTTTTT. The chain couples TRBV7-2 to TRBJ2-2, with no clear D. CDR1 and CDR2 from the germline V gene are SGHTA and FQGNSA. This CDR3 is 12 amino acids long. Trimming left V 7 bases short and J 8 bases short, with 11 bases between.

The V call is TRBV4-1, the J call TRBJ2-7; D might be TRBD2 (8 bases). Germline V gene sequence: CDR1 MGHRA, CDR2 YSYEKL. V was cut by 4 bases and J by 2 bases, with 21 bases left in between. This CDR3 spans 17 amino acids. The CDR3 DNA reads as TGCGCCAGCAGCCCTGGACAGGCACCGGGACTAGCCTACGAGCAGTACTTC. It yields the protein CASSPGQAPGLAYEQYF.

This clonotype showed up many times. The chain uses TRBV7-2 and TRBJ1-3; D is unresolved. V was clipped by 1 base and J by 0 bases, with 10 bases between them. The CDR3 has 16 residues. Looked up from germline, CDR1 is SGHTA and CDR2 is FQGNSA. This chain's CDR3 is CASSLDSPYSGNTIYF. DNA of the CDR3: TGTGCCAGCAGCTTAGACTCGCCTTACTCTGGAAACACCATATATTTT.

At least ten counts were recorded for this clonotype. The rearrangement uses TRBV29-1 and TRBJ1-2, with D perhaps TRBD1 (5 bases). The CDR3 covers 13 residues. V shed 6 bases and J shed 7 bases, with 18 bases lying between them. In germline, CDR1 is SQVTM, CDR2 ANQGSEA. The DNA for the CDR3 is TGCAGCGTCTATCCCGTGCAGGGTAGTGGCTACACCTTC. Amino acids: CSVYPVQGSGYTF.

The V and J genes are TRBV25-1 and TRBJ2-7; 7 bases align to TRBD1. Losses at the gene ends were 3 bases for V and 4 bases for J; bases not matched to a gene: 9. CDR1 MGHDK and CDR2 SYGVNS come from the germline V gene. CDR3 length equals 15 residues. CDR3 amino acids: CASSDRIGQAYEQYF. CDR3 DNA: TGTGCCAGCAGTGACCGGATCGGACAGGCTTACGAGCAGTACTTC.

This clonotype was counted ten times or more. V is TRBV9 and J is TRBJ2-3; 7 bases are a match to TRBD1. Germline V CDR1 and CDR2: SGDLS, YYNGEE. The CDR3 spans 16 residues. Unmatched junction bases numbered 14, after V lost 4 bases and J lost 6 bases. CDR3: CASSPPPQGFMDTQYF. In nucleotides, the CDR3 is TGTGCCAGCAGCCCTCCACCACAGGGGTTCATGGATACGCAGTATTTT.

The chain carries TRBV7-2 and TRBJ2-3; 7 nucleotides agree with TRBD2. V shed 5 bases and J 3 bases; nucleotides not matched to a gene: 5. Looked up from germline, CDR1 is SGHTA and CDR2 is FQGNSA. The CDR3 contains 14 residues. CDR3 coding DNA: TGTGCCAGCAGCGGGAGCGGGGATACAGATACGCAGTATTTT. This sequence encodes CASSGSGDTDTQYF.

Ten or more counts support this clonotype. The genes are TRBV19 and TRBJ1-2; the D gene is possibly TRBD1 (6 bases). V was shortened by 7 bases and J by 4 bases, with 19 bases between the two germline ends. The CDR3 loop spans 15 amino acids. CDR1 is LNHDA and CDR2 is SQIVND in the germline V gene (reference sequence). For the CDR3, the DNA is TGTGCCAGTATCCCGTCGGCAGGGGATTTCTATGGCTACACCTTC. Translation gives CASIPSAGDFYGYTF.

This clonotype was counted ten times or more. The genes are TRBV11-2 and TRBJ2-7; the D gene could be TRBD1 or TRBD2 (6 bases each). The germline gives CDR1 SGHAT, CDR2 FQNNGV. This CDR3 region has 11 residues. Deletions cut 10 bases from V and 7 bases from J, with 14 bases between. CDR3 sequence: CATKTGLEQYF. CDR3 coding DNA: TGTGCCACCAAGACAGGACTAGAGCAGTACTTC.

The chain recombines TRBV6-6 with TRBJ2-3, with 8 nucleotides matching TRBD1. Germline assignment: CDR1 MNHNY and CDR2 SVGAGI (reference sequence). This CDR3 region has 12 residues. V lost 6 bases, J lost 9 bases, and 5 bases stayed unmatched. Here the CDR3 DNA reads TGTGCCAGCAGCCGACAGGGGCTGACGCAGTATTTT. It specifies CASSRQGLTQYF.

As to this clonotype: A read error may be the cause here, since a much bigger clone is one base away. The chain links TRBV5-4 to TRBJ1-2; D not certain. The germline V gene has CDR1 SGHNT and CDR2 YYREEE (reference sequence). The CDR3 extends over 12 amino acids. The CDR3 coding sequence is TGTTCCAGCAGCTTGTGGGAGGATGGCTACACCTTC. It is translated as CSSSLWEDGYTF.

This clonotype was found many times. The V call is TRBV11-2, the J call TRBJ1-5, with a weak D call TRBD1 (6 bases). Germline-derived CDR1 and CDR2 are SGHAT and FQNNGV. Trimming pared 5 bases from V and 0 bases from J, leaving 11 bases between. This CDR3 comprises 15 residues. The CDR3 spells CASSRGGSSNQPQHF. The CDR3 coding sequence is TGTGCCAGCAGCCGGGGGGGCAGTAGCAATCAGCCCCAGCATTTT.

This clonotype occurred once. The chain joins TRBV29-1 to TRBJ2-1; D may be TRBD1 (6 bases). CDR1 SQVTM and CDR2 ANQGSEA come from the germline V gene. CDR3 length: 11 amino acids. V dropped 6 bases and J dropped 5 bases, with 8 bases sitting between them. The CDR3 sequence: CSVAGDNEQFF. DNA for the CDR3: TGCAGCGTAGCAGGGGACAATGAGCAGTTCTTC.

V is TRBV25-1 and J is TRBJ1-1, with D perhaps TRBD1 (6 bases). Germline V CDR1 and CDR2: MGHDK, SYGVNS. The CDR3 has 16 residues. The V end lost 3 bases, the J end lost 2 bases, and 16 bases lay between the germline ends. The CDR3 DNA reads as TGTGCCAGCAGTGAGGGGGAACAGGGACAAAACACTGAAGCTTTCTTT. Its protein product is CASSEGEQGQNTEAFF.

In its sample, this clonotype was seen many times. The rearrangement uses TRBV12-3 or TRBV12-4 and TRBJ2-5; TRBD2 is a possible D gene (6 bases). Trimming removed 5 bases from V and 5 bases from J, with 9 bases in between. The CDR3 sequence is 12 residues long. The CDR3 nucleotides read TGTGCCAGCAGTGGAGGAGGGGAGACCCAGTACTTC. It translates to CASSGGGETQYF.

The sample holds many counts of this clonotype. The chain employs TRBV7-9 and TRBJ2-1; D gene ambiguous. V gave up 5 bases and J gave up 4 bases, with 18 bases separating them. Germline CDR1 SEHNR, CDR2 FQNEAQ (reference sequence). The CDR3 has 16 amino acids. The CDR3 sequence: CASSPPRGQLYNEQFF. DNA of the CDR3: TGTGCCAGCAGCCCCCCCCGTGGGCAGCTGTACAATGAGCAGTTCTTC.

This clonotype was detected a few times. This chain's CDR3 is CASSEVGRGLTGELFF. The CDR3 region has the DNA TGCGCCAGCAGTGAGGTGGGCAGGGGGCTCACCGGGGAGCTGTTTTTT. The chain couples TRBV10-2 to TRBJ2-2; 8 positions agree with TRBD1. This CDR3 has 16 amino acids. The V and J ends lost 2 bases and 4 bases, in that order; junction bases with no gene match: 6. Germline V gives CDR1 WSHSY, CDR2 SAAADI.